This T cell receptor (beta chain) was found in a study of T-cell reconstitution after alpha-beta-depleted transplantation in children. General study results and limits: As was reported, about two months after transplant, alpha-beta T cells came from several hundred expanded graft clones. T-cell counts and diversity at one year following transplant were attributed mainly to newly produced T cells.

This clonotype was counted a few times. What it binds is unknown. The CDR3 sequence is 14 residues long. Germline values: CDR1 KGHSH, CDR2 LQKENI. V was clipped by 2 bases and J by 10 bases, with 15 bases between them. Construction of the TCRbeta library involved unique molecular identifiers. One entry per CDR3 protein results from TCRdb running MiXCR on the PCR reads. The sample has hundreds of thousands of distinct CDR3 sequences; approximately 24% are singletons. The sequence derives from a female patient aged 2 to 10 who had a stem cell transplant for congenital amegakaryocytic thrombocytopenia, so the T cells may come from the graft donor. The gene calls are TRBV18 and TRBJ2-1; D might be TRBD1 (6 bases). This specimen was PBMCs, mostly from graft donor cells, taken 360 days after TCRalphabeta/CD19-depleted stem cell transplant. The CDR3 sequence is CASSPKTGDVEQFF. The CDR3 DNA reads as TGTGCCAGCTCACCAAAGACAGGCGATGTGGAGCAGTTCTTC.